This TCR beta chain was obtained from a study of breast tumors, draining lymph nodes, adjacent tissues. Whole-study findings and limits: The data were judged consistent with most tumor T cells coming from lymph node and expanding in tumor.

From the multiplex PCR reads, TCRdb called clonotypes with MiXCR, one entry per CDR3 protein. The data show about 230,000 distinct CDR3 sequences, with around 32% seen just once and around 1.4% held by the top ten. As for this clonotype: Its antigen is currently unknown.

Samples came from axillary lymph nodes draining the breast cancer. The sample comprised axillary lymph node tissue. The source of this sequence is a female donor with breast cancer. Some clones in this sample may be carry-over from other donors' samples.

CDR3 loop: CASSVPPGETQYF. The CDR3 nucleotides read TGTGCCAGCAGCGTCCCCCCAGGGGAGACCCAGTACTTC. This sequence joins TRBV11-2 and TRBJ2-5; a possible D gene is TRBD1 (5 bases). The CDR3 is 13 amino acids. CDR1 and CDR2 (germline): SGHAT, FQNNGV. V was shortened by 5 bases and J by 5 bases, with 12 bases between the two germline ends.